The entry that follows covers one T cell receptor beta chain sequence. A few counts support this clonotype. No antigen is known for it. No base quality values were provided; no much bigger clone lies one nucleotide off. The data stem from a study of early T cells in non-severe SARS-CoV-2 infection (dated by TCRdb to the early 2020s). For the study in its entirety: Because TCR sequencing relied on bulk RNA taken from unsorted whole blood, pairing of alpha and beta chains was not possible.

Set within a cohort of healthcare workers in London, UK, this nested case-control study involved weekly PCR testing of nasopharyngeal swabs along with blood sampling. Healthcare workers were enrolled in the week of the UK lockdown, from 23 to 31 March 2020, and were followed every week for up to roughly 16 weeks. The library was obtained by 5' RACE. Instrument used: NextSeq 500. In the TCR library protocol, unique molecular identifiers were attached to individual cDNA molecules to correct for PCR bias and sequencing error. Both TCR alpha and beta chains were sequenced, and tight co-correlation was observed between alpha and beta sequence abundances in each sample. Per the original workflow: Decombinator V4 was used to perform V gene, J gene and CDR3 annotation of TCR sequences. Expanded TCRs were defined as changing significantly between any two time points under a Poisson model with p below 0.0001. TCR abundances were normalised to the total number of TCRs sequenced in each sample and reported as counts per million. MAIT TCRs were defined by TRAV1-2 paired with TRAJ12, TRAJ20 or TRAJ33, and iNKT TCRs by TRAV10 paired with TRAJ18. A search of VDJdb, accessed on 1 November 2021, was run for TCRs annotated to CMV, EBV and SARS-CoV-2, with TCRs annotated for multiple antigens excluded. In-frame beta chains were kept once TCRdb had trimmed the public reads at Q25 with fastp and called clones with MiXCR. Entries that share a CDR3 protein sequence are merged under the most common genes and DNA. Clone size and V and J calls follow TCRdb, not the original study. The sample yields around 40,000 distinct CDR3 sequences; 11% were counted once. The ten biggest clones cover about a fifth of the sample.

Findings and caveats that apply to the study as a whole: VDJdb matching was skewed toward anti-spike CD8 responses, so virus-specific expansions were likely underestimated and private and CD4 specificities were missed.

CDR1 and CDR2 are drawn from the germline V gene: MNHEY, SVGEGT. The trim is 3 bases for V and 4 bases for J, with a gap of 10 bases between the germline ends. The CDR3 starts with the cysteine, ends with the phenylalanine, and has 15 residues. Left in the record is the CDR3 DNA by itself, 45 bases read in frame from the first base. Sequences were obtained from whole blood. The sequence links TRBV6-2 or TRBV6-3 to TRBJ2-6; there is no confident call for the D gene. This clonotype originated in an adult who was a healthcare worker with PCR-confirmed SARS-CoV-2 infection or an uninfected control (not recorded which). The CDR3 in this case is CASSYSGSGANVLTF. The DNA reads as follows: TGTGCCAGCAGTTATTCCGGATCCGGGGCCAACGTCCTGACTTTC.